A selection of T cell receptor beta chains follows, all from one sample in a study of response to subunit inactivated influenza vaccine. Via MiXCR, TCRdb re-called the RT-PCR reads, giving one row per CDR3 protein. The sample records 300,000 to 350,000 distinct CDR3 sequences, around a fifth being singletons. Sequencing was performed on PBMCs from blood, taken approximately 22 months after vaccination. The receptors were gathered from a man between 50 and 75 years old who received an inactivated influenza vaccine. Both conserved end residues are part of each CDR3. The order of the fields is V gene, CDR3 protein.

>TRBV5-1
CASSGTGHPDTEAFF
>TRBV20-1
CSAPLSGRAEDTQYF
>TRBV3-1
CASSQDFDAGELFF
>TRBV11-2
CASSLYGRGTGHTGELFF
>TRBV10-3
CAIKEGGGADTQYF
>TRBV5-1
CASSLVGDYGYTF
>TRBV7-9
CASTFGGQNQPQHF
>TRBV28
CASRRQGTTEAFF
>TRBV2
CARADRVYHNEQFF
>TRBV6-1
CASSEMAVANYGYTF
>TRBV6-6
CASSYSRDVYF
>TRBV27
CASSTTGGHSTGELFF
>TRBV28
CASSLRVTYEQYF
>TRBV4-3
CASSQEVGQIYGYTF
>TRBV28
CASRSSMDTQYF
>TRBV20-1
CSARDPARNSNQPQHF
>TRBV6-1
CASSVGDRNNYGYTF
>TRBV28
CASSLGGGLPNTEAFF
>TRBV4-3
CASSQVVGEYKQYF
>TRBV12-3/TRBV12-4
CASSSTDRFGYTF
>TRBV7-2
CASSLVAQETQYF
>TRBV9
CASSVTAGVIYGYTF
>TRBV5-6
CASSFLLSTLNYGYTF
>TRBV10-3
CAISGTSADEQYF
>TRBV20-1
CSARDYGDSRETQYF
>TRBV20-1
CSASPGAQETQYF
>TRBV18
CASSPPGLGPYEQYF
>TRBV7-6
CASSEDLGGDYGYTF
>TRBV7-9
CASSLDAENGYTF
>TRBV10-2
CASSIWLTSGLNTQYF
>TRBV5-5
CASSSNWDSHYQPQHF
>TRBV6-1
CASSPSQGGSYEQYF
>TRBV5-6
CASSLETGGPGYF
>TRBV20-1
CSARSPDRANTGELFF
>TRBV6-1
CASSLGQGALMNTEAFF
>TRBV20-1
CSARFRGQGSDTEAFF
>TRBV7-2
CASSLEGGNEQFF
>TRBV4-3
CASSQELLDEQFF